What follows are 8 T cell receptor beta chains derived from one specimen sequenced in a study of blood T cell repertoires in COVID-19. The repertoire was sequenced with immunoSEQ multiplex PCR; TCRdb's copy has only in-frame clones and lacks some. The data hold roughly 200,000 clones, with 60% to 85% observed a single time. The sample taken for sequencing was peripheral blood. These receptors all stem from a woman in her 70s with acute or convalescent COVID-19.

The V gene is TRBV27, the J gene TRBJ2-2; possibly TRBD2 for D (6 bases). CDR1 is MNHEY and CDR2 is SMNVEV in the germline V gene (reference sequence). The CDR3 extends over 16 amino acids. Trimming stripped 6 bases from V and 1 base from J, with 15 bases between. The CDR3 reads CASSRLLSGNTGELFF. CDR3 sequence (DNA): TGTGCCAGCAGCCGGCTCCTTAGCGGGAACACCGGGGAGCTGTTTTTT.

The chain has TRBV24-1 and TRBJ2-3; maybe TRBD2 (5 bases). The CDR3 spans 15 residues. Trimming stripped 10 bases from V and 0 bases from J, with 16 bases between. Germline V gene data show CDR1 as KGHDR and CDR2 as SFDVKD. CDR3 sequence reads: CATGSEAPSTDTQYF. CDR3 in DNA: TGTGCCACGGGGTCGGAGGCGCCCAGCACAGATACGCAGTATTTT.

This clone came up a few times. This chain uses TRBV29-1 with TRBJ2-1; 11 bases match TRBD2. In germline, CDR1 is SQVTM, CDR2 ANQGSEA. The length of the CDR3 is 14 residues. Losses at the gene ends were 6 bases for V and 3 bases for J; bases not matched to a gene: 4. CDR3 DNA sequence: TGCAGCGTGATTACTAGCGGGAGCTACAATGAGCAGTTCTTC. Translated, it gives CSVITSGSYNEQFF.

The chain joins TRBV28 to TRBJ2-1, with 9 bases that match TRBD1. The V gene end was trimmed by 5 bases and the J gene end by 4 bases; junction bases not matched to a gene: 9. The germline V gene has CDR1 MDHEN and CDR2 SYDVKM. This CDR3 has 16 residues. The CDR3 is CASSPHGTGIYNEQFF. CDR3 sequence (DNA): TGTGCCAGCAGTCCCCACGGGACAGGGATTTACAATGAGCAGTTCTTC. Based on the CDR3 plus reference TRBV28 and TRBJ2-1, the full variable domain is DVKVTQSSRYLVKRTGEKVFLECVQDMDHENMFWYRQDPGLGLRLIYFSYDVKMKEKGDIPEGYSVSREKKERFSLILESASTNQTSMYLCASSPHGTGIYNEQFFGPGTRLTVL.

The J gene is TRBJ2-2, the V gene TRBV5-1; TRBD2 aligns across 11 bases. This CDR3 contains 17 residues. Germline CDR1 and CDR2: SGHRS and YFSETQ. The ends lost 4 bases at V and 8 bases at J; junction bases unmatched: 13. CDR3 DNA: TGCGCCAGCAGCCCACAGACTAGCGGGACAGGAAGGGGGGAGCTGTTTTTT. It codes for CASSPQTSGTGRGELFF.

The CDR3 reads CASSRSLGDEQYF. The CDR3 DNA reads as TGTGCCAGCAGCCGGTCTCTAGGGGACGAGCAGTACTTC. The gene calls are TRBV2 and TRBJ2-7; D possibly corresponds to TRBD1 (5 bases). V lost 6 bases and J 5 bases, leaving 14 bases between the germline ends. CDR1 SNHLY and CDR2 FYNNEI come from the germline V gene. This CDR3 comprises 13 residues.

This sequence joins TRBV6-5 and TRBJ2-3; D ambiguous. This CDR3 is 15 amino acids long. Looked up from germline, CDR1 is MNHEY and CDR2 is SVGAGI. The V end was cut by 0 bases, the J end by 1 base, with 8 bases between. The CDR3: CASSYSMPGTDTQYF. CDR3 DNA: TGTGCCAGCAGTTACTCGATGCCGGGCACAGATACGCAGTATTTT.

The chain couples TRBV4-1 to TRBJ1-1; no reliable D call. The V end lost 4 bases, the J end lost 0 bases, and 12 bases lay between the germline ends. Germline V gene sequence: CDR1 MGHRA, CDR2 YSYEKL. The length of the CDR3 is 15 residues. The CDR3 here is CASSLRLSLNTEAFF. In DNA form, the CDR3 reads TGCGCCAGCAGCCTGCGTCTATCTCTGAACACTGAAGCTTTCTTT.